Below, 21 T cell receptor beta chains from the same sample are listed, as sequenced in a study of blood T cell repertoires in COVID-19 (TCRdb year 2020). Libraries came from the immunoSEQ multiplex PCR assay. Not all clones reach the TCRdb copy of this immuneACCESS table, which keeps in-frame sequences only. Checked studies attribute under half of the gap to unresolved V genes and leave the rest unexplained. Present in this sample are approximately 280,000 clones, roughly 89% of which were seen just once. The ten largest clones represent 2% to 2.5% of the sample. The sample was peripheral blood. The origin of the receptors is a man in his forties or fifties with acute or convalescent COVID-19.

The rearrangement links TRBV30 to TRBJ1-1, with D possibly being TRBD1 (5 bases). The V gene lost 1 base and the J gene lost 2 bases, with 11 bases spanning the gap. Germline V gene lookup returns CDR1 GTSNPN and CDR2 SVGIG (reference sequence). This CDR3 has 14 amino acids. For the CDR3, the DNA is TGTGCCTGGAGTGACTACAGGCTAAACACTGAAGCTTTCTTT. This translates into CAWSDYRLNTEAFF. Full variable domain (rest looked up from reference TRBV30 and TRBJ1-1): SQTIHQWPATLVQPVGSPLSLECTVEGTSNPNLYWYRQAAGRGLQLLFYSVGIGQISSEVPQNLSASRPQDRQFILSSKKLLLSDSGFYLCAWSDYRLNTEAFFGQGTRLTVV.

This sequence joins TRBV9 and TRBJ2-5; the match to TRBD2 covers 13 bases. The V gene's germline CDR1 is SGDLS and CDR2 YYNGEE. With V trimmed by 1 base and J by 4 bases, 4 bases remained unmatched. This CDR3 is 16 amino acids long. CDR3 in amino acids: CASSVTSGGAGETQYF. In DNA form, the CDR3 reads TGTGCCAGCAGCGTAACTAGCGGGGGGGCAGGAGAGACCCAGTACTTC. The full variable domain, completed using reference TRBV9 and TRBJ2-5, is DSGVTQTPKHLITATGQRVTLRCSPRSGDLSVYWYQQSLDQGLQFLIQYYNGEERAKGNILERFSAQQFPDLHSELNLSSLELGDSALYFCASSVTSGGAGETQYFGPGTRLLVL.

The gene calls are TRBV25-1 and TRBJ2-5; a possible D gene is TRBD2 (5 bases). Trimming shortened V by 3 bases and J by 2 bases, and 13 bases separated the two germline ends. Germline CDR1 and CDR2: MGHDK and SYGVNS. The CDR3 spans 15 residues. DNA of the CDR3: TGTGCCAGCAGTGAGCGACTACTTCCTCAAGAGACCCAGTACTTC. Residues: CASSERLLPQETQYF.

A few counts support this clone. The chain employs TRBV11-3 and TRBJ1-1; D is ambiguous. CDR1 and CDR2 (germline): SGHNT, YENEEA. This CDR3 is 13 amino acids long. V lost 1 base and J lost 3, with 6 bases in between. The CDR3 region has the DNA TGTGCCAGCAGCTTAGGAGGCCACACTGAAGCTTTCTTT. This encodes CASSLGGHTEAFF.

The chain carries TRBV7-8 and TRBJ2-2, with TRBD1 matching over 12 bases. Germline V CDR1 and CDR2: SGHVS, FQNEAQ. CDR3 size: 17 residues. Losses at the gene ends were 3 bases for V and 9 bases for J; bases not matched to a gene: 11. The CDR3 sequence: CASSFLGTGGYHRELFF. CDR3 in DNA: TGTGCCAGCAGCTTTTTGGGGACAGGGGGCTACCACCGGGAGCTGTTTTTT.

CDR3 residues: CASSLGNEQFF. CDR3 sequence (DNA): TGTGCCAGCAGTCTCGGGAATGAGCAGTTCTTC. The J gene is TRBJ2-1, the V gene TRBV11-1, with D unclear. Per the germline V gene, CDR1 is SGHAT and CDR2 is FQDESV (reference sequence). V was trimmed by 6 bases and J by 7 bases, leaving 7 bases between them. The CDR3 runs to 11 residues.

This clone has more than one count but fewer than ten. This chain connects TRBV5-1 to TRBJ2-2; D unresolved. Germline V gene data show CDR1 as SGHRS and CDR2 as YFSETQ. V lost 7 bases and J lost 0, with 13 bases in between. The CDR3 is 15 amino acids. This CDR3 reads CASHEVATNTGELFF. CDR3 nucleotide sequence: TGCGCCAGCCATGAGGTGGCAACGAACACCGGGGAGCTGTTTTTT.

This chain joins TRBV27 and TRBJ1-6; possible D gene TRBD1, 5 bases. Germline CDR1 is MNHEY and CDR2 is SMNVEV (reference sequence). This CDR3 region has 15 residues. Between the trimmed V and J ends, which lost 2 bases and 5 bases, there was a span of 10 bases. Written as DNA, the CDR3 is TGTGCCAGCAGTTTAGGAGGGGTTAATAATTCACCCCTCCACTTT. It codes for CASSLGGVNNSPLHF.

V and J are TRBV11-3 and TRBJ2-2, with 8 nucleotides matching TRBD2. Germline CDR1 is SGHNT and CDR2 is YENEEA. The V gene end was trimmed by 3 bases and the J gene end by 5 bases; junction bases not matched to a gene: 8. The CDR3 is 16 residues long. CDR3 DNA: TGTGCCAGCAGCTTTAAGGGGACTAGAGGAACCGGGGAGCTGTTTTTT. It specifies CASSFKGTRGTGELFF.

The chain is built from TRBV6-6 and TRBJ2-1, with 7 nucleotides matching TRBD1. V trimming: 2 bases; J trimming: 4 bases; junction bases outside the gene matches: 2. The CDR3 is 14 residues long. CDR1 and CDR2 (germline): MNHNY, SVGAGI (reference sequence). This CDR3 reads CASSYRDSYNEQFF. CDR3 DNA: TGTGCCAGCAGTTACCGGGACAGTTACAATGAGCAGTTCTTC.

The chain couples TRBV19 to TRBJ2-5; a weak D match, TRBD2 (7 bases). This CDR3 contains 14 residues. Per the germline V gene, CDR1 is LNHDA and CDR2 is SQIVND (reference sequence). Trimming took 3 bases from V and 1 from J, leaving 9 bases between them. The CDR3 DNA is TGTGCCAGTAGTATGGCGGGGGCCCAAGAGACCCAGTACTTC. This gives the protein CASSMAGAQETQYF.

This clone was seen many times. The gene calls are TRBV9 and TRBJ1-1, with D unclear. V lost 0 bases and J 4 bases, leaving 10 bases between the germline ends. There are 14 residues in the CDR3. CDR1 is SGDLS, CDR2 YYNGEE, per germline. The CDR3 loop is CASSVGAGSTEAFF. CDR3 nucleotide sequence: TGTGCCAGCAGCGTAGGGGCTGGGAGCACTGAAGCTTTCTTT.

The chain joins TRBV30 to TRBJ2-3; D may be TRBD1 (5 bases). The CDR3 consists of 16 residues. In germline, CDR1 is GTSNPN, CDR2 SVGIG (reference sequence). Trimming shortened V by 5 bases and J by 3 bases, and 21 bases separated the two germline ends. The CDR3 spells CAWGELQDLGTDTQYF. The CDR3 nucleotides are TGTGCCTGGGGGGAACTACAGGACCTTGGAACAGATACGCAGTATTTT.

V and J are TRBV18 and TRBJ1-5; a possible D gene is TRBD1 (5 bases). The V gene's germline CDR1 is KGHSH and CDR2 LQKENI. This CDR3 region has 14 residues. Between the trimmed V and J ends, which lost 3 bases and 0 bases, there was a span of 6 bases. The CDR3 nucleotides read TGTGCCAGCTCACCGACAGTTAGCAATCAGCCCCAGCATTTT. Translated: CASSPTVSNQPQHF.

The chain recombines TRBV19 with TRBJ2-3, with D tentatively TRBD2 (6 bases). The CDR3 is 16 amino acids. The germline CDR1 and CDR2 sequences are LNHDA and SQIVND (reference sequence). The ends were cut back, 2 bases at V and 6 bases at J, with 18 bases in the middle. Written as DNA, the CDR3 is TGTGCCAGTAGTATATGGCTTGGCAGGGAGGAGGATACGCAGTATTTT. This gives the protein CASSIWLGREEDTQYF.

The rearrangement links TRBV5-1 to TRBJ1-1, with 8 bases fitting TRBD1. Germline loops: CDR1 SGHRS, CDR2 YFSETQ. This CDR3 has 15 residues. Trimming at V came to 4 bases and at J to 1 base, leaving 6 bases not matched to a gene. CDR3 sequence reads: CASSLEGTGNTEAFF. For the CDR3, the DNA is TGCGCCAGCAGCCTGGAGGGGACAGGGAACACTGAAGCTTTCTTT.

The rearrangement uses TRBV15 and TRBJ1-3; weak D call: TRBD1 (5 bases). The CDR3 contains 17 residues. V was pared by 3 bases and J by 0 bases, with 15 bases between. Germline CDR1 and CDR2: LNHNV and YYDKDF (reference sequence). As DNA, the CDR3 is TGTGCCACCAGCAGTGGGAGGACGGGACTCTCTGGAAACACCATATATTTT. Residues: CATSSGRTGLSGNTIYF. Based on the CDR3 plus reference TRBV15 and TRBJ1-3, the full variable domain is DAMVIQNPRYQVTQFGKPVTLSCSQTLNHNVMYWYQQKSSQAPKLLFHYYDKDFNNEADTPDNFQSRRPNTSFCFLDIRSPGLGDTAMYLCATSSGRTGLSGNTIYFGEGSWLTVV.

The chain recombines TRBV5-6 with TRBJ1-2, with 9 bases identical to TRBD1. CDR1 and CDR2 (germline): SGHDT, YYEEEE. The CDR3 covers 14 residues. V was pared by 2 bases and J by 8 bases, with 7 bases of the junction left unmatched. The CDR3 loop reads CASSFSGTGNGYTF. DNA of the CDR3: TGTGCCAGCAGCTTCTCCGGGACAGGGAACGGCTACACCTTC.

The chain couples TRBV7-2 to TRBJ2-3, with TRBD2 matching 8 bases. The CDR3 length is 15 residues. Germline V gene lookup returns CDR1 SGHTA and CDR2 FQGNSA. V lost 2 bases and J lost 1; bases outside the gene matches: 2. The CDR3 is CASSLRGGRTDTQYF. In DNA form, the CDR3 reads TGTGCCAGCAGCTTACGGGGGGGCCGCACAGATACGCAGTATTTT. The full variable domain, its missing parts supplied by reference TRBV7-2 and TRBJ2-3, is GAGVSQSPSNKVTEKGKDVELRCDPISGHTALYWYRQSLGQGLEFLIYFQGNSAPDKSGLPSDRFSAERTGGSVSTLTIQRTQQEDSAVYLCASSLRGGRTDTQYFGPGTRLTVL.

The chain uses TRBV9 and TRBJ1-4; 9 nucleotides agree with TRBD1. Losses at the gene ends were 3 bases for V and 5 bases for J; bases not matched to a gene: 5. The CDR3 is 15 residues long. Germline loops: CDR1 SGDLS, CDR2 YYNGEE. Here the CDR3 DNA reads TGTGCCAGCAGCGCGGAGGGGACAGGGAATGAAAAACTGTTTTTT. It yields the protein CASSAEGTGNEKLFF. Full variable domain (outside the CDR3, taken from reference TRBV9 and TRBJ1-4): DSGVTQTPKHLITATGQRVTLRCSPRSGDLSVYWYQQSLDQGLQFLIQYYNGEERAKGNILERFSAQQFPDLHSELNLSSLELGDSALYFCASSAEGTGNEKLFFGSGTQLSVL.

This chain connects TRBV28 to TRBJ1-2; a possible D gene is TRBD1 (5 bases). This CDR3 spans 13 amino acids. V was cut by 3 bases and J by 2 bases, with 7 bases left in between. The V gene's germline CDR1 is MDHEN and CDR2 SYDVKM. The CDR3 nucleotides read TGTGCCAGCAGTTTCGGGGGAAACTATGGCTACACCTTC. It translates to CASSFGGNYGYTF.